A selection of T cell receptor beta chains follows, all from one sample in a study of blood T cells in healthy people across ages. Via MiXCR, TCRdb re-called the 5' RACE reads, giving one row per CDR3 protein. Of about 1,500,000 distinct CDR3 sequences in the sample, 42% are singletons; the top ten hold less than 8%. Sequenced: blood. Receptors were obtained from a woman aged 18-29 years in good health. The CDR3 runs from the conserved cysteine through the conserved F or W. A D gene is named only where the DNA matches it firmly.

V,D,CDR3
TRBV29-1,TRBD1,CSVEEEGDSLYEQYF
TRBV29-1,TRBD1,CSVERVNRGQTYEQYF
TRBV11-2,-,CASSLQLPDYNEQFF
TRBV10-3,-,CAISESMGSNQPQHF
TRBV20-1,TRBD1,CSAKTGGNNEQYF
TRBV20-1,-,CSAGESGTQYF
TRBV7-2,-,CASSSGFGVQFF
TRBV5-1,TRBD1,CASRPDRDNEKLFF
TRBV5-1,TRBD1,CASSLGDSVNYGYTF
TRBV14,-,CASSSSYQIQALHF
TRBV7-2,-,CASIPGGSYNEQYF
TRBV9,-,CASSVARYGDQYF
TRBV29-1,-,CSVSVREAFF
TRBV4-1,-,CASSQGGASETQYF
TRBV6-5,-,CASSYGTGTASYNEQFF
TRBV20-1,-,CSAEGSGWDSPLHF
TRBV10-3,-,CAIRLGTRRPSTDTQYF
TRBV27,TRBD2,CASSLNPSGNPETQYF
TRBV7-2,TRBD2,CASSRPTSGSVSSYNEQFF
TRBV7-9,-,CASTRGQIDEQYF
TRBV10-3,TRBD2,CAIDSGLAGAYGQYF
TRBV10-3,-,CVIVERQVPLTGYTF
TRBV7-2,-,CASSFLGSGTDTQYF
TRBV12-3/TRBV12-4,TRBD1,CASSPRTGSGEAFF
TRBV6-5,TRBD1,CASSYSGVSAGGHGYTF
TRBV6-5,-,CANSYSGAGANVLTF
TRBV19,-,CASSIGGAYEQYF
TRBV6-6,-,CASRSGRPDTQYF
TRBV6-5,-,CASSYEGELFF
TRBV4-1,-,CASSQDSEFGLAGDTF
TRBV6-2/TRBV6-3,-,CASSYGRRDTDTQYF
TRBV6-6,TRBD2,CASSYSGLAGVYNEQFF
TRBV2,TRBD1,CASTPGTAGEQYF
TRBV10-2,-,CASSESRGTQYF